Following are 31 T cell receptor beta chains from one sample sequenced in a study of cytomegalovirus exposure and HLA in healthy donors. PCR used 60 Vbeta primers and 13 Jbeta primers. Method: immunoSEQ multiplex PCR; TCRdb's copy keeps in-frame clones and lacks some. The table lists about 110,000 clones, more than 60% of them singletons. The source material was PBMCs. The source of these receptors is a woman in her forties or fifties in good health and CMV-seropositive.

This clone was seen a single time. Because it lacks the conserved phenylalanine or tryptophan at the end, this CDR3 is likely a read error. This chain uses TRBV2 with TRBJ1-2; D not resolved. This CDR3 contains 13 residues. Germline-derived CDR1 and CDR2 are SNHLY and FYNNEI. Trimming removed 5 bases from V and 3 bases from J, with 10 bases in between. In nucleotides, the CDR3 is TGTGCCAGCAGTCCGGACTCTTACTATGGCTACACCCTC. Translation gives CASSPDSYYGYTL.

J is TRBJ1-5 and V is TRBV10-1, with 10 bases matching TRBD1. Germline V gene sequence: CDR1 WNHNN, CDR2 SYGVQD (reference sequence). This CDR3 region has 13 residues. The V gene end was trimmed by 9 bases and the J gene end by 4 bases; junction bases not matched to a gene: 3. This CDR3 reads CARGQGRNQPQHF. The CDR3 nucleotides read TGCGCCAGGGGACAGGGGAGGAATCAGCCCCAGCATTTT.

Only one count was recorded for this clone. CDR3 loop: CASSSTSGGDTGELFF. Here the CDR3 DNA reads TGTGCCAGCAGTTCGACTAGCGGGGGGGACACCGGGGAGCTGTTTTTT. The genes are TRBV2 and TRBJ2-2; 14 bases agree with TRBD2. Germline values: CDR1 SNHLY, CDR2 FYNNEI. Losses at the gene ends were 5 bases for V and 3 bases for J; bases not matched to a gene: 2. The CDR3 extends over 16 amino acids.

The chain joins TRBV29-1 to TRBJ2-2; D uncertain. The CDR3 loop spans 13 amino acids. Deletions cut 1 base from V and 1 base from J, with 4 bases between. In germline, CDR1 is SQVTM, CDR2 ANQGSEA. Here the CDR3 DNA reads TGCAGCGTTGAAGGCGGGAACACCGGGGAGCTGTTTTTT. Translated, it gives CSVEGGNTGELFF.

This clone was detected ten times or more. The V call is TRBV6-5, the J call TRBJ2-5; 7 bases are shared with TRBD2. Looked up from germline, CDR1 is MNHEY and CDR2 is SVGAGI. The CDR3 is 15 amino acids. The V segment lost 8 bases and the J segment 1 base; nucleotides outside the gene matches: 10. CDR3: CASSDQRGPQETQYF. CDR3 DNA sequence: TGTGCCAGCTCGGATCAGCGGGGACCCCAAGAGACCCAGTACTTC.

The table lists this clone with a few counts. The CDR3 is CATKRQGYGNTIYF. In DNA form, the CDR3 reads TGTGCCACCAAGCGGCAGGGGTATGGAAACACCATATATTTT. The rearrangement joins TRBV5-4 to TRBJ1-3; maybe TRBD1 (6 bases). CDR1 is SGHNT and CDR2 is YYREEE in the germline V gene (reference sequence). V shed 9 bases and J shed 3 bases, with 16 bases lying between them. The CDR3 covers 14 residues.

V and J are TRBV4-3 and TRBJ2-1; TRBD2 is a possible D gene (5 bases). CDR3 length: 17 amino acids. CDR1 is LGHNA, CDR2 YSLEER, per germline. With 0 bases removed from V and 3 bases from J, the gap between germline ends came to 15 bases. CDR3 amino acids: CASSQELAGVHYNEQFF. The CDR3 nucleotides read TGCGCCAGCAGCCAAGAACTCGCCGGGGTGCACTACAATGAGCAGTTCTTC.

The gene calls are TRBV9 and TRBJ2-1, with D perhaps matching TRBD1 (5 bases). V lost 0 bases to trimming and J lost 3 bases, with 13 bases between them. Looked up from germline, CDR1 is SGDLS and CDR2 is YYNGEE. The CDR3 is 16 amino acids. The CDR3 here is CASSVAGDSYYNEQFF. The CDR3 DNA reads as TGTGCCAGCAGCGTAGCGGGCGACAGCTACTACAATGAGCAGTTCTTC. Based on the CDR3 plus reference TRBV9 and TRBJ2-1, the full variable domain is DSGVTQTPKHLITATGQRVTLRCSPRSGDLSVYWYQQSLDQGLQFLIQYYNGEERAKGNILERFSAQQFPDLHSELNLSSLELGDSALYFCASSVAGDSYYNEQFFGPGTRLTVL.

The gene calls are TRBV6-5 and TRBJ1-2; tentatively, D is TRBD1 (5 bases). Germline assignment: CDR1 MNHEY and CDR2 SVGAGI. The CDR3 sequence is 15 residues long. V was shortened by 0 bases and J by 5 bases, with 13 bases between the two germline ends. CDR3 in DNA: TGTGCCAGCAGTTACTCAGCGGGTGACAGTTATGGCTACACCTTC. As protein: CASSYSAGDSYGYTF.

Notes on this clone: Other DNA sequences in the sample encode the same CDR3. V usage is TRBV28 and J usage is TRBJ1-1; TRBD1 agrees at 9 bases. The CDR3 consists of 17 residues. In germline, CDR1 is MDHEN, CDR2 SYDVKM. The V segment lost 4 bases and the J segment 3 bases; nucleotides outside the gene matches: 12. CDR3 region: CASSYGQGQIPDTEAFF. In DNA form, the CDR3 reads TGTGCCAGCAGTTATGGACAGGGGCAGATCCCGGACACTGAAGCTTTCTTT.

The chain couples TRBV6-1 to TRBJ1-2; D is ambiguous. The germline V gene has CDR1 MNHNS and CDR2 SASEGT. The CDR3 sequence is 13 residues long. Trimming cost V 5 bases and J 0 bases, with 7 bases left between them. The CDR3 nucleotides are TGTGCCAGCAGTCCCACGGCTAACTATGGCTACACCTTC. It codes for CASSPTANYGYTF.

This clone was seen a handful of times. The rearrangement links TRBV13 to TRBJ1-3; a weak D match, TRBD1 (5 bases). Trimming left V 5 bases short and J 5 bases short, with 13 bases between. The CDR3 spans 14 residues. CDR1 is PRHDT and CDR2 is FYEKMQ in the germline V gene (reference sequence). The CDR3 sequence: CASSNGGSRNTIYF. The CDR3 DNA sequence: TGTGCCAGCAGCAACGGGGGGTCAAGAAACACCATATATTTT.

This rearrangement joins TRBV2 to TRBJ1-2; 9 nucleotides match TRBD1. The CDR3 sequence is 14 residues long. Trimming at V came to 5 bases and at J to 8 bases, leaving 9 bases not matched to a gene. Per germline, CDR1 SNHLY and CDR2 FYNNEI. The CDR3 spells CASSIGTGLPGYTF. The CDR3 bases are TGTGCCAGCAGTATCGGGACAGGGCTGCCCGGCTACACCTTC.

The chain uses TRBV18 and TRBJ2-1; 7 bases fit TRBD2. This CDR3 is 16 amino acids long. The V and J ends lost 3 bases and 4 bases, in that order; junction bases with no gene match: 9. In germline, CDR1 is KGHSH, CDR2 LQKENI. In DNA form, the CDR3 reads TGTGCCAGCTCACCGACGGGGGGATCTATATACAATGAGCAGTTCTTC. This gives the protein CASSPTGGSIYNEQFF.

This clone has just one count. The chain is built from TRBV5-1 and TRBJ2-3; TRBD2 matches 10 bases. V lost 3 bases, J lost 1 base, and 11 bases stayed unmatched. CDR3 length: 18 amino acids. The germline V gene has CDR1 SGHRS and CDR2 YFSETQ. CDR3 nucleotide sequence: TGCGCCAGCAGCTCGGGGCTGCGGCTAGCGGGGGGCACAGATACGCAGTATTTT. Translating gives CASSSGLRLAGGTDTQYF.

V gene TRBV9 combines with J gene TRBJ1-2; TRBD1 matches 7 bases. Trimming removed 0 bases from V and 5 bases from J; junction bases left unmatched: 4. The V gene's germline CDR1 is SGDLS and CDR2 YYNGEE. The CDR3 sequence is 14 residues long. CDR3 amino acids: CASSVGAGGYGYTF. CDR3 in DNA: TGTGCCAGCAGCGTAGGGGCAGGGGGATATGGCTACACCTTC.

Regarding this clone: An end of the junction does not agree with germline; a read error may underlie this. V is TRBV6-1 and J is TRBJ1-4; the D is unclear. CDR3 length equals 14 residues. The V gene's germline CDR1 is MNHNS and CDR2 SASEGT. The CDR3: CAISESWFEEKLFF. CDR3 coding DNA: TGTGCCATCAGTGAGTCTTGGTTCGAGGAAAAACTGTTTTTT.

The chain carries TRBV2 and TRBJ2-2; D possibly corresponds to TRBD2 (5 bases). V gave up 5 bases and J gave up 7 bases, with 14 bases separating them. The germline V gene has CDR1 SNHLY and CDR2 FYNNEI. This CDR3 spans 14 amino acids. The CDR3 protein is CASSRGGPDGELFF. Written as DNA, the CDR3 is TGTGCCAGCAGTAGAGGAGGTCCGGACGGGGAGCTGTTTTTT.

This chain links TRBV19 with TRBJ2-5, with TRBD1 matching over 9 bases. The junction had 13 bases not matched to a gene; V was cut back by 7 bases and J by 1 base. The CDR3 has 17 amino acids. Germline V lookup: CDR1 LNHDA, CDR2 SQIVND (reference sequence). CDR3 residues: CASTQYKGDRAQETQYF. CDR3 nucleotide sequence: TGTGCCAGTACCCAATACAAAGGGGACAGGGCCCAAGAGACCCAGTACTTC.

As for this clone: One junction end does not reproduce the germline sequence, and a read error may be involved. The V call is TRBV9, the J call TRBJ2-5; 8 bases match TRBD1. CDR3 length: 17 amino acids. Per germline, CDR1 SGDLS and CDR2 YYNGEE. Here the CDR3 reads CASSVSGTGDNEEAQYF. CDR3 DNA: TGTGCCAGCAGCGTATCCGGGACAGGAGATAATGAAGAGGCCCAGTACTTC.

The chain joins TRBV28 to TRBJ1-5; no firm D call. The CDR3 sequence is 13 residues long. Per germline, CDR1 MDHEN and CDR2 SYDVKM. V gave up 3 bases and J gave up 8 bases, with 11 bases separating them. CDR3 residues: CASSFQLREPQHF. CDR3 in DNA: TGTGCCAGCAGTTTTCAACTCCGCGAGCCCCAGCATTTT.

The rearrangement uses TRBV29-1 and TRBJ1-1; 11 bases line up with TRBD1. The germline gives CDR1 SQVTM, CDR2 ANQGSEA. This CDR3 has 13 amino acids. With 6 bases clipped from V and 7 bases from J, the junction kept 7 bases outside the gene matches. The CDR3 loop reads CSVMQGTGGEAFF. The DNA for the CDR3 is TGCAGCGTCATGCAGGGGACAGGGGGTGAAGCTTTCTTT.

This rearrangement joins TRBV29-1 to TRBJ1-1; D uncertain. Germline CDR1 and CDR2: SQVTM and ANQGSEA. V dropped 4 bases and J dropped 2 bases, with 5 bases sitting between them. This CDR3 comprises 11 residues. The CDR3 here is CSVGSNTEAFF. The CDR3 bases are TGCAGCGTTGGTAGTAACACTGAAGCTTTCTTT.

The gene calls are TRBV30 and TRBJ1-2; D gene unclear. CDR1 and CDR2 from the germline V gene are GTSNPN and SVGIG (reference sequence). The CDR3 runs to 12 residues. Trimming cost V 1 base and J 3 bases, with 6 bases left between them. The CDR3 bases are TGTGCCTGGAGTGCCGGGGACTATGGCTACACCTTC. It specifies CAWSAGDYGYTF.

The chain couples TRBV5-5 to TRBJ2-1, with 10 bases fitting TRBD1. After removal of 3 bases from V and 7 bases from J, the junction contained 7 bases not matched to a gene. Germline V CDR1 and CDR2: SGHKS, YYEKEE (reference sequence). The CDR3 is 15 amino acids. DNA of the CDR3: TGTGCCAGCAGCTCCCTCGGGACAGGGGAGAATGAGCAGTTCTTC. Translated, it gives CASSSLGTGENEQFF.

Turning to this clone: A junction boundary mismatches the germline segment, possibly from a read error. Different DNA sequences within this sample yield the same CDR3. The V gene is TRBV7-2, the J gene TRBJ1-5; D is possibly TRBD1 (6 bases). In germline, CDR1 is SGHTA, CDR2 FQGNSA. This CDR3 is built from 14 residues. CDR3 loop: CASRNTGMDQPQHF. The CDR3 coding sequence is TGTGCCAGCAGGAATACAGGGATGGATCAGCCCCAGCACTTT.

In the case of this clone: Its ends do not fully match the called genes, so a read error is possible. The rearrangement joins TRBV7-9 to TRBJ2-3; 8 nucleotides align to TRBD2. Germline V gives CDR1 SEHNR, CDR2 FQNEAQ (reference sequence). This CDR3 is built from 16 residues. CDR3 bases: TGTTCCAGCAGCTTCCAGTTACTAGCGGATACGGATACGCAGTATTTT. This sequence encodes CSSSFQLLADTDTQYF.

The table lists this clone with a few counts. The rearrangement links TRBV2 to TRBJ2-7; possibly TRBD1 for D (5 bases). CDR1 SNHLY and CDR2 FYNNEI come from the germline V gene. Trimming cost V 1 base and J 0 bases, with 10 bases left between them. The CDR3 spans 15 residues. As DNA, the CDR3 is TGTGCCAGCAGTGAAGGGCAGGGCCTCTCCTACGAGCAGTACTTC. Translation: CASSEGQGLSYEQYF.

V and J are TRBV5-1 and TRBJ2-2; no firm D call. The CDR3 is made up of 13 amino acids. Between the trimmed V and J ends, which lost 4 bases and 5 bases, there was a span of 9 bases. Germline V gene sequence: CDR1 SGHRS, CDR2 YFSETQ. CDR3 in amino acids: CASSPGSTGELFF. The CDR3 coding sequence is TGCGCCAGCAGCCCGGGTTCAACCGGGGAGCTGTTTTTT.

The chain links TRBV4-2 to TRBJ2-5; 8 nucleotides agree with TRBD2. The germline V gene has CDR1 LGHNA and CDR2 YNFKEQ. CDR3 length: 17 amino acids. V dropped 0 bases and J dropped 5; count of bases not matched to a gene: 11. CDR3 in DNA: TGTGCCAGCAGCCAAGATTCTACTAGCGGTGGTGGGGAGACCCAGTACTTC. Residues: CASSQDSTSGGGETQYF.

J is TRBJ2-3 and V is TRBV7-2; D is undetermined. The CDR3 extends over 11 amino acids. V lost 5 bases to trimming and J lost 10 bases, with 10 bases between them. Germline V lookup: CDR1 SGHTA, CDR2 FQGNSA. The CDR3 region is CASSTLGSQYF. The CDR3 DNA follows: TGTGCCAGCAGCACCCTAGGATCGCAGTATTTT.